This T cell receptor beta chain is drawn from a study of cytomegalovirus exposure and HLA in healthy donors. This clone appeared a few times. V was shortened by 8 bases and J by 1 base, with 15 bases between the two germline ends. This CDR3 is built from 14 residues. The V gene's germline CDR1 is SGHAT and CDR2 FQNNGV. The PCR employed 60 Vbeta primers together with 13 Jbeta primers. Libraries were prepared by immunoSEQ multiplex PCR; TCRdb keeps only in-frame clonotypes and omits some of them. Of about 140,000 clones listed, nearly 10% were seen once; the top ten hold 1.5% to 2%. Sequencing was done on a sample of PBMCs. The chain has TRBV11-2 and TRBJ2-7; tentatively, D is TRBD2 (5 bases). This sequence was found in a man aged 45 to 65 in good health and CMV-seronegative. In DNA, the CDR3 is TGTGCCAGCCTAGCTGACCTAAGGTCCTACGAGCAGTACTTC. This encodes CASLADLRSYEQYF.